Described below is a single T cell receptor beta chain sequence and its context. Its antigen is undetermined. One entry per CDR3 protein results from TCRdb running MiXCR on the reads. The sample includes 60,000 to 70,000 distinct CDR3 sequences, about 50% seen only once; the top ten take less than 2.5%. The record originates from a study of type 1 regulatory T cells. Trimming pared 4 bases from V and 5 bases from J, leaving 16 bases between. The germline CDR1 and CDR2 sequences are KGHDR and SFDVKD. The CDR3 totals 15 residues. Study observations and caveats: Compared with non-Tr1 cells, Tr1 cells showed a narrower TCR repertoire.

The chain has TRBV24-1 and TRBJ2-5; D is ambiguous. The TCR was taken from a human donor in good health. Input material: cultured non-Tr1 T cells, either the whole culture or a sorted T cell fraction (not recorded which). The CDR3 reads CATSDSDTYPETQYF. The CDR3 coding sequence is TGTGCCACCAGTGACTCAGACACGTACCCGGAGACCCAGTACTTC.